The 25 T cell receptor beta chains reported below all come from one sample, sequenced in a study of T cells in Graves' hyperthyroidism and ophthalmopathy. Amplified regions were TCR beta CDR3 sequences from RNA transcripts. An initial round of RT-PCR targeting the TCR CDR3 relied on the HTBI primer set. TCRdb itself ran the multiplex PCR reads through MiXCR, one entry per CDR3 protein. The table lists around 600,000 distinct CDR3 sequences, about 15% of them singletons. Sequenced sample: blood. The origin of the receptors is a woman between 50 and 59 years old with Graves' ophthalmopathy.

This clonotype has a handful of counts. The CDR3 sequence is CASSLERGRGFYNEQFF. For the CDR3, the DNA is TGTGCCAGCAGCTTAGAAAGGGGCAGGGGGTTTTACAATGAGCAGTTCTTC. V usage is TRBV7-2 and J usage is TRBJ2-1; TRBD1 agrees at 7 bases. This CDR3 has 17 amino acids. The V segment lost 1 base and the J segment 4 bases; nucleotides outside the gene matches: 10. In germline, CDR1 is SGHTA, CDR2 FQGNSA.

The V and J genes are TRBV2 and TRBJ1-2; tentatively, D is TRBD1 (6 bases). The CDR3 runs to 16 residues. Trimming pared 7 bases from V and 3 bases from J, leaving 21 bases between. Germline loops: CDR1 SNHLY, CDR2 FYNNEI. The CDR3 sequence: CASTILGSGTYYGYTF. Here the CDR3 DNA reads TGTGCCAGCACCATCCTAGGGAGTGGGACATACTATGGCTACACCTTC. Filled out from reference TRBV2 and TRBJ1-2, the complete variable domain reads EPEVTQTPSHQVTQMGQEVILRCVPISNHLYFYWYRQILGQKVEFLVSFYNNEISEKSEIFDDQFSVERPDGSNFTLKIRSTKLEDSAMYFCASTILGSGTYYGYTFGSGTRLTVV.

The V and J genes are TRBV28 and TRBJ1-6, with 7 bases lining up with TRBD1. The CDR3 is 15 amino acids. J gave up 7 bases and V 3 bases, and 6 bases lay outside the gene matches. Germline V gene data show CDR1 as MDHEN and CDR2 as SYDVKM. Written as DNA, the CDR3 is TGTGCCAGCAGTTTGCCGGGAGGGGGCAATTCACCCCTCCACTTT. This encodes CASSLPGGGNSPLHF.

The V gene is TRBV30, the J gene TRBJ2-5; 10 bases are shared with TRBD1. Per germline, CDR1 GTSNPN and CDR2 SVGIG (reference sequence). CDR3 length: 15 amino acids. The trim removed 2 bases at V and 5 bases at J, leaving 8 bases unmatched. This chain's CDR3 is CAWSMGQGSGETQYF. DNA of the CDR3: TGTGCCTGGAGTATGGGACAGGGGTCGGGGGAGACCCAGTACTTC.

The genes are TRBV14 and TRBJ2-3; TRBD2 is a possible D gene (6 bases). Germline V gives CDR1 SGHDN, CDR2 FVKESK. The CDR3 consists of 14 residues. Trimming left V 2 bases short and J 6 bases short, with 12 bases between. The CDR3 here is CASSQPGLRDTQYF. The CDR3, as DNA: TGTGCCAGCAGCCAACCCGGACTAAGGGATACGCAGTATTTT.

This clonotype was observed once. The chain combines TRBV4-3 with TRBJ2-1, with D possibly TRBD2 on 5 matching bases. Trimming took off 0 bases at V and 3 bases at J, with 9 bases between the two ends. The CDR3 is 15 amino acids. CDR1 and CDR2 from the germline V gene are LGHNA and YSLEER. CDR3: CASSQDLTSYNEQFF. CDR3 bases: TGCGCCAGCAGCCAAGATCTCACTAGCTACAATGAGCAGTTCTTC.

Ten or more counts support this clonotype. The chain joins TRBV11-2 to TRBJ2-1, with D possibly being TRBD1 (5 bases). Germline CDR1 and CDR2: SGHAT and FQNNGV. The CDR3 totals 14 residues. Between the trimmed V and J ends, which lost 4 bases and 4 bases, there was a span of 11 bases. The CDR3 loop reads CASSSAGPYNEQFF. Here the CDR3 DNA reads TGTGCCAGCAGCTCCGCAGGGCCTTACAATGAGCAGTTCTTC.

This clonotype was counted many times. This chain connects TRBV7-6 to TRBJ1-1; no definite D call. The CDR3 spans 14 residues. Germline assignment: CDR1 SGHVS and CDR2 FNYEAQ. Trimming left V 0 bases short and J 2 bases short, with 7 bases between. The CDR3 coding sequence is TGTGCCAGCAGCTTAGCTGGGGTTAACACTGAAGCTTTCTTT. The encoded protein is CASSLAGVNTEAFF.

This clonotype was seen at least ten times. This sequence joins TRBV12-3 or TRBV12-4 and TRBJ2-1, with TRBD2 matching over 11 bases. Trimming cost V 2 bases and J 5 bases; bases outside gene matches: 8. The CDR3 is made up of 17 amino acids. CDR3 sequence: CASSLPTRLAGNNEQFF. Written as DNA, the CDR3 is TGTGCCAGCAGTTTACCCACCCGACTAGCGGGGAACAATGAGCAGTTCTTC.

At least ten counts were recorded for this clonotype. This chain connects TRBV28 to TRBJ2-7; perhaps D is TRBD1 or TRBD2 (5 bases each). V was clipped by 2 bases and J by 2 bases, with 13 bases between them. Germline CDR1 MDHEN, CDR2 SYDVKM. The CDR3 runs 15 residues. DNA for the CDR3: TGTGCCAGCAGTTTACTCCGGGACGTGACCTACGAGCAGTACTTC. Protein product: CASSLLRDVTYEQYF.

This clonotype was detected a few times. The rearrangement uses TRBV7-8 and TRBJ1-5, with 7 bases that match TRBD1. CDR1 is SGHVS and CDR2 is FQNEAQ in the germline V gene. After removal of 5 bases from V and 5 bases from J, the junction contained 9 bases not matched to a gene. The CDR3 has 15 residues. The CDR3 protein is CASSDRTGPHQPQHF. CDR3 coding DNA: TGTGCCAGCAGCGACAGGACAGGACCTCATCAGCCCCAGCATTTT.

In its sample, this clonotype was seen many times. This rearrangement joins TRBV6-6 to TRBJ2-3; D uncertain. V shed 2 bases and J shed 3 bases, with 9 bases lying between them. Looked up from germline, CDR1 is MNHNY and CDR2 is SVGAGI (reference sequence). The CDR3 is made up of 14 amino acids. CDR3 protein: CASSYARWTDTQYF. CDR3 bases: TGTGCCAGCAGTTACGCCAGGTGGACAGATACGCAGTATTTT.

The J gene is TRBJ1-2, the V gene TRBV5-1, with 8 positions matching TRBD1. Trimming at V came to 0 bases and at J to 8 bases, leaving 6 bases not matched to a gene. There are 14 residues in the CDR3. The germline V gene has CDR1 SGHRS and CDR2 YFSETQ. This CDR3 is CASSLVDRAKGYTF. DNA for the CDR3: TGCGCCAGCAGCTTGGTGGACAGGGCAAAGGGCTACACCTTC.

The chain couples TRBV29-1 to TRBJ1-2; D is ambiguous. Germline assignment: CDR1 SQVTM and CDR2 ANQGSEA. The CDR3 sequence is 12 residues long. The V gene lost 4 bases and the J gene lost 4 bases, with 10 bases spanning the gap. Here the CDR3 DNA reads TGCAGCGTTGTCTCAGCAAGCTATGGCTACACCTTC. Its protein product is CSVVSASYGYTF.

J is TRBJ2-7 and V is TRBV27; TRBD1 matches 10 bases. Trimming removed 8 bases from V and 6 bases from J; junction bases left unmatched: 10. The germline CDR1 and CDR2 sequences are MNHEY and SMNVEV (reference sequence). The CDR3 loop spans 14 amino acids. The CDR3 coding sequence is TGTGCCAGCGGTCACGCAGGGACAGGGGCCGAGCAGTACTTC. It is translated as CASGHAGTGAEQYF.

This clonotype was observed once. The final CDR3 position lacks the conserved phenylalanine or tryptophan, pointing to a likely read error. The chain is built from TRBV27 and TRBJ1-5; 9 bases are shared with TRBD1. CDR1 and CDR2 (germline): MNHEY, SMNVEV (reference sequence). Trimming took 5 bases from V and 2 from J; bases not matched to a gene: 7. The CDR3 has 16 amino acids. DNA of the CDR3: TGTGCCAGCAGTCCACAGGGGGCGAGGGGCAATCAGCCCCAGCATTCT. Translated, it gives CASSPQGARGNQPQHS.

The chain employs TRBV5-1 and TRBJ2-6; D is possibly TRBD2 (5 bases). CDR1 is SGHRS and CDR2 is YFSETQ in the germline V gene. Trimming removed 0 bases at V and 0 bases at J, with 7 bases between. The CDR3 is 16 amino acids. CDR3: CASSLETISGANVLTF. The CDR3 bases are TGCGCCAGCAGCTTGGAGACTATCTCTGGGGCCAACGTCCTGACTTTC.

This rearrangement joins TRBV6-2 or TRBV6-3 to TRBJ2-7, with 13 positions matching TRBD2. The V segment lost 2 bases and the J segment 3 bases; nucleotides outside the gene matches: 16. From germline, CDR1 is MNHEY and CDR2 SVGEGT. CDR3 length equals 20 residues. The CDR3 loop reads CASSYSPTSGRAIRFYEQYF. Written as DNA, the CDR3 is TGTGCCAGCAGTTACAGCCCCACTAGCGGGAGGGCAATTCGATTCTACGAGCAGTACTTC.

This clonotype has ten or more counts. The gene calls are TRBV3-1 and TRBJ2-4; TRBD1 might be the D (5 bases). CDR3 length: 13 residues. The V gene lost 3 bases and the J gene lost 9 bases, with 12 bases spanning the gap. Per germline, CDR1 LGHDT and CDR2 YNNKEL (reference sequence). The CDR3 nucleotides read TGTGCCAGCAGCCAGGCTAGAACAGGCATTCAGTACTTC. It is translated as CASSQARTGIQYF. The full variable domain, in which reference TRBV3-1 and TRBJ2-4 provide the parts outside the CDR3, is DTAVSQTPKYLVTQMGNDKSIKCEQNLGHDTMYWYKQDSKKFLKIMFSYNNKELIINETVPNRFSPKSPDKAHLNLHINSLELGDSAVYFCASSQARTGIQYFGAGTRLSVL.

The rearrangement uses TRBV2 and TRBJ2-5; 9 nucleotides align to TRBD2. Germline V gene sequence: CDR1 SNHLY, CDR2 FYNNEI. Trimming removed 6 bases from V and 4 bases from J; junction bases left unmatched: 6. The length of the CDR3 is 14 residues. The CDR3 nucleotides read TGTGCCAGCAGGAATAGCGGGAGTGGAGAGACCCAGTACTTC. Amino acids: CASRNSGSGETQYF.

Concerning this clonotype: A much larger clone lies one base from this, so it may be a read error. This chain joins TRBV12-3 or TRBV12-4 and TRBJ2-1, with D perhaps matching TRBD2 (7 bases). The CDR3 has 13 amino acids. CDR3 loop: CASGGGGYNEQFF. CDR3 DNA sequence: TGTGCTTCCGGAGGGGGGGGCTACAATGAGCAGTTCTTC.

This clonotype has more than one count but fewer than ten. The J gene is TRBJ2-7, the V gene TRBV27, with 9 nucleotides matching TRBD2. This CDR3 region has 15 residues. Germline V gene data show CDR1 as MNHEY and CDR2 as SMNVEV (reference sequence). V was clipped by 5 bases and J by 1 base; unmatched bases: 6. The CDR3 DNA reads TGTGCCAGCAGTCCCGAGCGGGAGGCGTCCTACGAGCAGTACTTC. It translates to CASSPEREASYEQYF.

The V gene is TRBV28, the J gene TRBJ1-4; D is perhaps TRBD1 (6 bases). CDR1 and CDR2 from the germline V gene are MDHEN and SYDVKM. The germline V and J ends were trimmed by 6 bases and 7 bases, with 12 bases remaining between them. The CDR3 contains 13 residues. CDR3 nucleotides: TGTGCCAGCAGAAAGAGGGGGGTTGAAAAACTGTTTTTT. Its translation: CASRKRGVEKLFF. The full variable domain, rest sourced from reference TRBV28 and TRBJ1-4, is DVKVTQSSRYLVKRTGEKVFLECVQDMDHENMFWYRQDPGLGLRLIYFSYDVKMKEKGDIPEGYSVSREKKERFSLILESASTNQTSMYLCASRKRGVEKLFFGSGTQLSVL.

The chain couples TRBV7-2 to TRBJ2-7; possibly TRBD2 for D (6 bases). The germline CDR1 and CDR2 sequences are SGHTA and FQGNSA. The germline V and J ends were trimmed by 4 bases and 3 bases, with 10 bases remaining between them. The CDR3 extends over 13 amino acids. This chain's CDR3 is CASSWGEVYEQYF. DNA of the CDR3: TGTGCCAGCAGCTGGGGGGAAGTCTACGAGCAGTACTTC.

This clonotype was found many times. The chain is built from TRBV12-3 or TRBV12-4 and TRBJ2-5; no clear D. CDR3 size: 13 residues. V lost 5 bases to trimming and J lost 2 bases, with 9 bases between them. CDR3: CASSPTHQETQYF. CDR3 bases: TGTGCCAGCAGTCCCACCCATCAAGAGACCCAGTACTTC.